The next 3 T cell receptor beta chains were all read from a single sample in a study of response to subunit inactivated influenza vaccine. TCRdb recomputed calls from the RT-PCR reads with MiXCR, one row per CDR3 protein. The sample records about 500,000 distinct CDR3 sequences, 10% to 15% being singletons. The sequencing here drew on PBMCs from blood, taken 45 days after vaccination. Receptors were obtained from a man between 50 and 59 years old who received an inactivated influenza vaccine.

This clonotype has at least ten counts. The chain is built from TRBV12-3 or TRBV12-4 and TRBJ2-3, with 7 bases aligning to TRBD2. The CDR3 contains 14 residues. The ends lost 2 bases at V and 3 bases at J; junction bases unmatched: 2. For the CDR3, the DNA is TGTGCCAGCAGTTTATTCGGGGGGACAGATACGCAGTATTTT. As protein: CASSLFGGTDTQYF.

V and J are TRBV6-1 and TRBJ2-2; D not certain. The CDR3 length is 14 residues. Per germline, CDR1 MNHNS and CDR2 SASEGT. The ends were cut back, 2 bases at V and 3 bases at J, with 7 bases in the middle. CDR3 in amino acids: CASSERWDTGELFF. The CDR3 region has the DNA TGTGCCAGCAGTGAACGGTGGGACACCGGGGAGCTGTTTTTT.

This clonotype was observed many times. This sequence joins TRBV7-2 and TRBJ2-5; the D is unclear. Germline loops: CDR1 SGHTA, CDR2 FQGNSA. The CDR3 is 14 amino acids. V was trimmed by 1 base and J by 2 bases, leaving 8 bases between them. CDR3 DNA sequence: TGTGCCAGCAGCTTAGTTTCGGCGCAAGAGACCCAGTACTTC. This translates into CASSLVSAQETQYF.